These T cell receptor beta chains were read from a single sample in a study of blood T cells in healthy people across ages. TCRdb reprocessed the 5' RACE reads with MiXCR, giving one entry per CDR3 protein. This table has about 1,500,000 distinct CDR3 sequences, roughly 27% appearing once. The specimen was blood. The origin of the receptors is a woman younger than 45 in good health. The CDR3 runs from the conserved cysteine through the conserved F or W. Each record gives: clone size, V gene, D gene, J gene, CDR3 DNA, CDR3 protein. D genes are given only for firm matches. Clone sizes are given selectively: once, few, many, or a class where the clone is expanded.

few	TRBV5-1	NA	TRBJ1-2	TGCGCCAGCCCTAGTTGGGGCTACACCTTC	CASPSWGYTF
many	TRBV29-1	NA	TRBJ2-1	TGCAGCGTTGAAGGTAAATACTACAATGAGCAGTTCTTC	CSVEGKYYNEQFF
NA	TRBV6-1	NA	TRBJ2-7	TGTGCCAGCAGTGAAGGACAGGTCATCAACGAGCAGTACTTC	CASSEGQVINEQYF
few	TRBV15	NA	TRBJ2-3	TGTGCCACCAGCAAAACGGACGGGCATACGCAGTATTTT	CATSKTDGHTQYF
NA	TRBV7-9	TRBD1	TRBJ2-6	TGTGCCAGCAGCCCCATTTCGACAGGGGCAACTGCTGGGGCCAACGTCCTGACTTTC	CASSPISTGATAGANVLTF
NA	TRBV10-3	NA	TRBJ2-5	TGTGCCATCAGTGACGGATGGGGGGTTCAGACCCAGTACTTC	CAISDGWGVQTQYF
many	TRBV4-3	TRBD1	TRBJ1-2	TGCGCCAGCAGCCAAGAGCCCGGGACAGGAGTCTATGGCTACACCTTC	CASSQEPGTGVYGYTF
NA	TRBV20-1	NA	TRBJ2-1	TGCAGTGCCCCTACCCGGGTAGGGTCCTACAATGAGCAGTTCTTC	CSAPTRVGSYNEQFF
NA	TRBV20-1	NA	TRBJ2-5	TGCAGTGCTAGGAGGGCGAGGAGAGAGACCCAGTACTTC	CSARRARRETQYF
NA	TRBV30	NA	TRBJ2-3	TGTGCCTGGAGTGTAATTAGAGGCACAGATACGCAGTATTTT	CAWSVIRGTDTQYF
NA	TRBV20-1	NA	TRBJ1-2	TGCAGTGCTAGAGTTGCCGGGGGCCTCTATGGCTACACCTTC	CSARVAGGLYGYTF
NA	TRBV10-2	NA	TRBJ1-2	TGCGCCAGCAGGGACCCAAACTATTGCTACACCTTC	CASRDPNYCYTF
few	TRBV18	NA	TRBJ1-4	TGTGCCAGCTCACCTGCAGGGAATGAAAAACTGTTTTTT	CASSPAGNEKLFF
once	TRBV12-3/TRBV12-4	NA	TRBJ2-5	TGTGCCAGCAGTTCAGGGCCCAGAGGGGACCAGTACTTC	CASSSGPRGDQYF
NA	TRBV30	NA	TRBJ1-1	TGTGCCTGGAGCTCGGGGACTGAAGCTTTCTTT	CAWSSGTEAFF
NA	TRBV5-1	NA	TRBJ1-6	TGCGCCAGCAGCTTGGAGCAGGGAAGGGGAAATTCACCCCTCCACTTT	CASSLEQGRGNSPLHF
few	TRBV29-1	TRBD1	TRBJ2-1	TGCAGCGGGGGGCCCGGGACAGGGGGCTTAAGCTCCTACAATGAGCAGTTCTTC	CSGGPGTGGLSSYNEQFF
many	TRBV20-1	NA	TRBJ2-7	TGCAGTATTAAGAGTTCCTACGAGCAGTACTTC	CSIKSSYEQYF
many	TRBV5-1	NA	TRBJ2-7	TGCGCCAGCAGCTTGGGGGACAACTCCTACGAGCAGTACTTC	CASSLGDNSYEQYF
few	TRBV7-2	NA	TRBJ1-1	TGTGCCAGCAGTCGCACACCCACTGTGAACACTGAAGCTTTCTTT	CASSRTPTVNTEAFF